These 23 T cell receptor beta chains were all obtained from the same sample, sequenced in a study of control samples from healthy donors and cancer patients. TCRdb keeps only in-frame clones here, not all; method: immunoSEQ multiplex PCR. The repertoire consists of hundreds of thousands of clones, with roughly four fifths occurring once and the leading ten covering 13%. Source material: PBMCs. The receptors were sampled from an older woman with lung cancer.

This chain links TRBV7-8 with TRBJ1-2; TRBD1 might be the D (5 bases). CDR1 and CDR2 (germline): SGHVS, FQNEAQ. Trimming took off 5 bases at V and 0 bases at J, with 10 bases between the two ends. The CDR3 runs 14 residues. The CDR3 spells CASSLDRANYGYTF. CDR3 sequence (DNA): TGTGCCAGCAGCCTTGACAGAGCTAACTATGGCTACACCTTC.

This clone was detected only a few times. The rearrangement links TRBV25-1 to TRBJ1-2; 10 nucleotides align to TRBD1. The V and J ends lost 5 bases and 2 bases, in that order; junction bases with no gene match: 2. Germline lookup yields CDR1 MGHDK and CDR2 SYGVNS. This CDR3 is built from 14 residues. The CDR3 loop is CASSWGQGNYGYTF. As DNA, the CDR3 is TGTGCCAGCAGTTGGGGACAGGGGAACTATGGCTACACCTTC.

The chain employs TRBV10-3 and TRBJ2-7; D ambiguous. The CDR3 sequence is 14 residues long. The germline CDR1 and CDR2 sequences are ENHRY and SYGVKD. The germline V and J ends were trimmed by 0 bases and 2 bases, with 8 bases remaining between them. The CDR3 is CAISESDGPYEQYF. CDR3 in DNA: TGTGCCATCAGTGAGTCTGACGGGCCCTACGAGCAGTACTTC.

The rearrangement joins TRBV5-1 to TRBJ1-1; no clear D gene. Trimming removed 0 bases at V and 0 bases at J, with 9 bases between. The CDR3 spans 15 residues. Looked up from germline, CDR1 is SGHRS and CDR2 is YFSETQ. The CDR3 DNA sequence: TGCGCCAGCAGCTTGGGTTCAGGTCTGAACACTGAAGCTTTCTTT. It encodes CASSLGSGLNTEAFF.

Of note for this clone: Different DNA sequences within this sample yield the same CDR3. This chain links TRBV5-1 with TRBJ2-4, with 8 bases that match TRBD2. The CDR3 is made up of 16 amino acids. CDR1 and CDR2 (germline): SGHRS, YFSETQ. Losses at the gene ends were 4 bases for V and 0 bases for J; bases not matched to a gene: 6. CDR3 sequence: CASSSREGVAKNIQYF. CDR3 in DNA: TGCGCCAGCAGCAGCCGGGAGGGAGTAGCCAAAAACATTCAGTACTTC.

The rearrangement uses TRBV19 and TRBJ1-1, with a possible D match to TRBD1 (6 bases). Trimming removed 7 bases at V and 5 bases at J, with 17 bases between. There are 14 residues in the CDR3. Looked up from germline, CDR1 is LNHDA and CDR2 is SQIVND (reference sequence). The CDR3 protein is CASIPDRSGTEAFF. CDR3 coding DNA: TGTGCCAGTATACCCGACAGGTCGGGGACTGAAGCTTTCTTT.

This rearrangement joins TRBV3-1 (or the pseudogene TRBV3-2) to TRBJ2-3; 15 bases fit TRBD2. The germline V gene has CDR1 LGHDT and CDR2 YNNKEL (reference sequence). The junction had 2 bases not matched to a gene; V was cut back by 3 bases and J by 4 bases. CDR3 size: 16 residues. The CDR3 DNA follows: TGTGCCAGCAGCCAGAGGACTAGCGGGGGGGCAGATACGCAGTATTTT. This translates into CASSQRTSGGADTQYF.

This chain uses TRBV14 with TRBJ1-4; the D is unclear. Trimming removed 6 bases from V and 0 bases from J, with 11 bases in between. Germline lookup yields CDR1 SGHDN and CDR2 FVKESK. The CDR3 loop spans 15 amino acids. CDR3 bases: TGTGCCAGCAGTGGAATAGGAACAACTAATGAAAAACTGTTTTTT. Translated: CASSGIGTTNEKLFF.

This clone was detected a few times. This sequence joins TRBV28 and TRBJ2-7; TRBD2 is a possible D gene (5 bases). The CDR3 contains 15 residues. V was pared by 2 bases and J by 5 bases, with 16 bases between. The germline gives CDR1 MDHEN, CDR2 SYDVKM. DNA of the CDR3: TGTGCCAGCAGTTTAGGATCGTCGGGGTCCCACGAGCAGTACTTC. It encodes CASSLGSSGSHEQYF.

The V and J genes are TRBV6-5 and TRBJ1-3; D is ambiguous. Germline V CDR1 and CDR2: MNHEY, SVGAGI. Between the trimmed V and J ends, which lost 2 bases and 0 bases, there was a span of 11 bases. The CDR3 extends over 16 amino acids. CDR3 loop: CASSYGVTSSGNTIYF. CDR3 coding DNA: TGTGCCAGCAGTTACGGGGTGACAAGCTCTGGAAACACCATATATTTT.

V usage is TRBV27 and J usage is TRBJ2-1; 14 positions match TRBD2. CDR1 MNHEY and CDR2 SMNVEV come from the germline V gene (reference sequence). The J segment lost 7 bases and the V segment lost 6 bases, leaving 11 bases of the junction unmatched. The CDR3 is 17 amino acids. CDR3 nucleotide sequence: TGTGCCAGCAGCCGCGAGACTAGCGGGAGGGCGTGGAATGAGCAGTTCTTC. Its translation: CASSRETSGRAWNEQFF.

The chain employs TRBV27 and TRBJ2-1; no clear D. Trimming cost V 8 bases and J 0 bases, with 14 bases left between them. CDR3 size: 15 residues. Germline values: CDR1 MNHEY, CDR2 SMNVEV (reference sequence). CDR3 sequence (DNA): TGTGCCAGCCGCCCTACTCGAAGCTCCTACAATGAGCAGTTCTTC. Its protein is CASRPTRSSYNEQFF.

This clone was detected only once. The J gene is TRBJ1-1, the V gene TRBV10-2, with D unresolved. The CDR3 totals 12 residues. V lost 8 bases and J 0 bases, leaving 7 bases between the germline ends. Germline CDR1 reads WSHSY; CDR2 reads SAAADI. CDR3 residues: CASVDMNTEAFF. The CDR3, as DNA: TGCGCCAGCGTGGATATGAACACTGAAGCTTTCTTT.

The V and J genes are TRBV9 and TRBJ2-2, with D perhaps being TRBD1 or TRBD2 (5 bases each). Looked up from germline, CDR1 is SGDLS and CDR2 is YYNGEE. This CDR3 region has 14 residues. V shed 0 bases and J shed 9 bases, with 12 bases lying between them. This chain's CDR3 is CASSVGGNGRELFF. The DNA of the CDR3 is TGTGCCAGCAGCGTAGGGGGGAACGGTCGGGAGCTGTTTTTT.

The chain combines TRBV3-1 (or the pseudogene TRBV3-2) with TRBJ2-3; tentatively, D is TRBD2 (5 bases). CDR3 length: 14 residues. CDR1 and CDR2 (germline): LGHDT, YNNKEL (reference sequence). Trimming took 6 bases from V and 8 from J, leaving 18 bases between them. The DNA for the CDR3 is TGTGCCAGCAGTCTAAGGACTCCCGATCGTACGCAGTATTTT. As protein: CASSLRTPDRTQYF.

V usage is TRBV28 and J usage is TRBJ1-2; 10 nucleotides line up with TRBD1. The V gene's germline CDR1 is MDHEN and CDR2 SYDVKM. The CDR3 extends over 14 amino acids. The ends lost 4 bases at V and 8 bases at J; junction bases unmatched: 7. CDR3 DNA: TGTGCCAGCAGTTCGGGACAGGGGATTGGCGGCTACACCTTC. This encodes CASSSGQGIGGYTF.

J is TRBJ1-1 and V is TRBV9, with TRBD1 matching over 9 bases. This CDR3 spans 13 amino acids. Looked up from germline, CDR1 is SGDLS and CDR2 is YYNGEE. The ends lost 4 bases at V and 11 bases at J; junction bases unmatched: 9. In nucleotides, the CDR3 is TGTGCCAGCAGCACTCGGACAGGGGACCAGGCTTTCTTT. This gives the protein CASSTRTGDQAFF. The full variable domain, rest sourced from reference TRBV9 and TRBJ1-1, is DSGVTQTPKHLITATGQRVTLRCSPRSGDLSVYWYQQSLDQGLQFLIQYYNGEERAKGNILERFSAQQFPDLHSELNLSSLELGDSALYFCASSTRTGDQAFFGQGTRLTVV.

The chain joins TRBV28 to TRBJ1-1; D is unresolved. Looked up from germline, CDR1 is MDHEN and CDR2 is SYDVKM. The V and J ends lost 5 bases and 1 base respectively, with 14 bases between them. The CDR3 totals 15 residues. CDR3 sequence reads: CASSLTALQNTEAFF. CDR3 nucleotides: TGTGCCAGCAGTCTAACGGCCCTCCAGAACACTGAAGCTTTCTTT. The full variable domain, its missing parts supplied by reference TRBV28 and TRBJ1-1, is DVKVTQSSRYLVKRTGEKVFLECVQDMDHENMFWYRQDPGLGLRLIYFSYDVKMKEKGDIPEGYSVSREKKERFSLILESASTNQTSMYLCASSLTALQNTEAFFGQGTRLTVV.

The rearrangement links TRBV5-1 to TRBJ2-5; D tentatively reads TRBD1 or TRBD2 (6 bases each). The CDR3 length is 16 residues. Germline V lookup: CDR1 SGHRS, CDR2 YFSETQ. Deletions cut 0 bases from V and 1 base from J, with 13 bases between. The CDR3 sequence: CASSLVGGGIQETQYF. CDR3 bases: TGCGCCAGCAGCTTGGTTGGAGGGGGGATCCAAGAGACCCAGTACTTC.

This clone was seen a single time. The chain links TRBV5-1 to TRBJ2-5; maybe TRBD2 (5 bases). Germline V lookup: CDR1 SGHRS, CDR2 YFSETQ. V lost 0 bases and J lost 5, with 14 bases in between. This CDR3 region has 15 residues. The CDR3 sequence is CASSLAISRGETQYF. The CDR3, as DNA: TGCGCCAGCAGCTTGGCCATATCCCGAGGGGAGACCCAGTACTTC.

This chain links TRBV12-5 with TRBJ1-2; 7 bases agree with TRBD1. This CDR3 is 13 amino acids long. J gave up 8 bases and V 5 bases, and 8 bases lay outside the gene matches. Looked up from germline, CDR1 is LGHNT and CDR2 is FRNRAP. CDR3 nucleotide sequence: TGTGCTAGTGGTCTTCAGGGGGTTAGCGGCTACACCTTC. It yields the protein CASGLQGVSGYTF.

This clone is a singleton in its sample. This chain links TRBV9 with TRBJ2-5, with TRBD1 matching 7 bases. This CDR3 has 14 residues. Trimming cost V 4 bases and J 5 bases; bases outside gene matches: 8. Looked up from germline, CDR1 is SGDLS and CDR2 is YYNGEE. The CDR3 sequence: CASSMTGLSETQYF. Here the CDR3 DNA reads TGTGCCAGCAGCATGACAGGGTTGAGTGAGACCCAGTACTTC.

This chain joins TRBV9 and TRBJ1-1, with unresolved D. Looked up from germline, CDR1 is SGDLS and CDR2 is YYNGEE. This CDR3 has 13 residues. V was cut by 4 bases and J by 4 bases, with 11 bases left in between. The CDR3 region has the DNA TGTGCCAGCAGCCAGCTATTTGGCACTGAAGCTTTCTTT. Translation: CASSQLFGTEAFF.